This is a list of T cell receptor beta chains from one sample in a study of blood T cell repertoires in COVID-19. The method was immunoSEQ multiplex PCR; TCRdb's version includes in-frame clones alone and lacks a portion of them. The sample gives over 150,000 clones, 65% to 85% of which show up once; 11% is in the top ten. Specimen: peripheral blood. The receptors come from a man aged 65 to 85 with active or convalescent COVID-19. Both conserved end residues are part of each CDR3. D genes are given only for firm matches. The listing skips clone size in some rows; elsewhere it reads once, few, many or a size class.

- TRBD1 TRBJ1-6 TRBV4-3 TGCGCCAGCAGCCAAGACAGGGGGGATTCACCCCTCCACTTT CASSQDRGDSPLHF
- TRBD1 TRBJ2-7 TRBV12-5 TGTGCTAGTGGTCCCGGACAGGGGGGGCACGAGCAGTACTTC CASGPGQGGHEQYF
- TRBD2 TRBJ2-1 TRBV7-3 TGTGCCAGCAGCACCCAACTAGCGGGAGCGGTCTTCTTC CASSTQLAGAVFF
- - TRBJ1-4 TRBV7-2 TGTGCCAGCAGCTTAGACACAGGAGCAACTAATGAAAAACTGTTTTTT CASSLDTGATNEKLFF
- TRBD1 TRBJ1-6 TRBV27 TGTGCCAGCAGTCCTCCGTCCGCGGGACAGGGATATAATTCACCCCTCCACTTT CASSPPSAGQGYNSPLHF
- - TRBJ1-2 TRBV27 TGTGCCAGCTCCGCGGGGGGAGGCTATGGCTACACCTTC CASSAGGGYGYTF
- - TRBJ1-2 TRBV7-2 TGTGCCAGCAGCTCACAGGGCCCTGGCTACACCTTC CASSSQGPGYTF
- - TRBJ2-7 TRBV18 TGTGCCAGCCACATAGTCGGGAGCCACGAGCAGTACTTC CASHIVGSHEQYF
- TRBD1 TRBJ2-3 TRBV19 TGTGCCAGTAGTTCCAACGGGCACAGGGGTAAAGGAGTTACGCAGTATTTT CASSSNGHRGKGVTQYF
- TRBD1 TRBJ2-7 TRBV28 TGTGCCAGCAGGTCCGGGACAGCCCCCTACGAGCAGTACTTC CASRSGTAPYEQYF
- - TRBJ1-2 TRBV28 TGTGCCAGCAGTACCCTCAGGGCATCAAACTATGGCTACACCTTC CASSTLRASNYGYTF
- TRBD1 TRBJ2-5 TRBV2 TGTGCCAGCAACGGGGGGACAGGGAAAGAGACCCAGTACTTC CASNGGTGKETQYF
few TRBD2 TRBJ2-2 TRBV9 TGTGCCAGCGGGGCGGGAGAAACCGGGGAGCTGTTTTTT CASGAGETGELFF
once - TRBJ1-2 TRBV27 TGTGCCAGCAGCCCCCGGGGGGGGCAGGGAAGTCGCCTAGGGGGCTACACCTTC CASSPRGGQGSRLGGYTF
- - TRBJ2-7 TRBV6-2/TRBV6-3 TGTGCCAGCAGTTACAGGCCCTCAGGGGTAACTTACGAGCAGTACTTC CASSYRPSGVTYEQYF
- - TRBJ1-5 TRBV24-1 TGTGCCACCAGTGATCGGACTGGACAGAGCAATCAGCCCCAGCATTTT CATSDRTGQSNQPQHF
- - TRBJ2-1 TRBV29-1 TGCAGCGTTGATGCCGGCAATGAGCAGTTCTTC CSVDAGNEQFF
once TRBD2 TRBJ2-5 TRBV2 TGTGCCAGCAGTGAGGGGACTAGCGGTGGGGAGACCCAGTACTTC CASSEGTSGGETQYF
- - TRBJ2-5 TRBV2 TGTGCCAGCAGTGGTATCAGCCAAGAGACCCAGTACTTC CASSGISQETQYF
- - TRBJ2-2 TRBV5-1 TGCGCCAGCAGCTTGGGAAGCCCGAACACCGGGGAGCTGTTTTTT CASSLGSPNTGELFF
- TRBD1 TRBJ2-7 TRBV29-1 TGCAGCGTGGTTACAGGGGCCGAGCAGTACTTC CSVVTGAEQYF
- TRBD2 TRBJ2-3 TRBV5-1 TGCGCCAGCAGCGAAGGGACTAGCGGAGACACAGATACGCAGTATTTT CASSEGTSGDTDTQYF
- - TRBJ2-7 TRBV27 TGTGCCAGCAGTCCCGGGACACCTACCTACGAGCAGTACTTC CASSPGTPTYEQYF
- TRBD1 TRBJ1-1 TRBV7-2 TGTGCCAGCAGCTCGGACAGGCCGAACACTGAAGCTTTCTTT CASSSDRPNTEAFF
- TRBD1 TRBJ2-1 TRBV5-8 TGTGCCAGCAGCGACTCTCGGACAGGCCTCTCAGGAAATGAGCAGTTCTTC CASSDSRTGLSGNEQFF
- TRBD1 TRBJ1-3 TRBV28 TGTGCCAGCAGCCTCGGACAGGTTCGATTGGGAAACACCATATATTTT CASSLGQVRLGNTIYF
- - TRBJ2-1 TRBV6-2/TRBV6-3 TGTGCCAGCAGTTACGGGCTCCTGGGGCAGTTCTTC CASSYGLLGQFF
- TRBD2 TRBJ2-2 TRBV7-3 TGTGCCAGCAGGTCCCGTTCGGGAGGGGGGTCCGGGGAGCTGTTTTTT CASRSRSGGGSGELFF
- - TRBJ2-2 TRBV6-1 TGTGCCAGCAGTCGTAACACCGGGGAGCTGTTTTTT CASSRNTGELFF
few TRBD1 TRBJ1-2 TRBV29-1 TGCAGCGTTGACAGGGGGCATGACTATGGCTACACCTTC CSVDRGHDYGYTF
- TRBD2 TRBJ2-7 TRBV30 TGTGCCTGGAGTCCGGGGACTAGCGGCTACGAGCAGTACTTC CAWSPGTSGYEQYF